Listed here are 17 T cell receptor beta chains from one sample, sequenced in a study of early T cells in non-severe SARS-CoV-2 infection. TCRdb re-called the 5' RACE reads with MiXCR, one entry per CDR3 protein. The sample records approximately 35,000 distinct CDR3 sequences, approximately 7% being singletons. Sequencing was performed on whole blood. These receptors all come from an adult who was a healthcare worker with PCR-confirmed SARS-CoV-2 infection or an uninfected control (not recorded which).

This clonotype was detected ten times or more. The chain couples TRBV18 to TRBJ1-1; 7 bases map to TRBD1. The germline V gene has CDR1 KGHSH and CDR2 LQKENI. The CDR3 totals 16 residues. After removal of 3 bases from V and 1 base from J, the junction contained 8 bases not matched to a gene. In nucleotides, the CDR3 is TGTGCCAGCTCACCTCCTCGGGACAGACCGAACACTGAAGCTTTCTTT. Translation gives CASSPPRDRPNTEAFF.

This clonotype has more than one count but fewer than ten. J is TRBJ2-1 and V is TRBV9; D unclear. Trimming cost V 1 base and J 0 bases, with 8 bases left between them. The germline CDR1 and CDR2 sequences are SGDLS and YYNGEE. The length of the CDR3 is 15 residues. CDR3 protein: CASSVSPSSYNEQFF. As DNA, the CDR3 is TGTGCCAGCAGCGTAAGCCCTAGCTCCTACAATGAGCAGTTCTTC.

This clonotype was detected many times. The chain employs TRBV27 and TRBJ2-1, with TRBD1 matching 8 bases. The CDR3 has 14 amino acids. J gave up 10 bases and V 7 bases, and 12 bases lay outside the gene matches. The germline V gene encodes CDR1 MNHEY and CDR2 SMNVEV (reference sequence). CDR3 nucleotides: TGTGCCAGCACATTGACAGGGGCCCGATTAGAGCAGTTCTTC. Its translation: CASTLTGARLEQFF.

The sample holds many counts of this clonotype. The V and J genes are TRBV7-2 and TRBJ2-7, with unresolved D. Trimming left V 1 base short and J 9 bases short, with 10 bases between. The CDR3 contains 12 residues. The V gene's germline CDR1 is SGHTA and CDR2 FQGNSA. In DNA form, the CDR3 reads TGTGCCAGCAGCTTAGACGGCTGGGGGCAGTACTTC. Amino acid sequence: CASSLDGWGQYF.

In its sample, this clonotype was seen many times. The V gene is TRBV5-1, the J gene TRBJ2-1; perhaps TRBD2 as D (5 bases). This CDR3 contains 14 residues. With 1 base removed from V and 6 bases from J, the gap between germline ends came to 11 bases. The germline CDR1 and CDR2 sequences are SGHRS and YFSETQ. The DNA for the CDR3 is TGCGCCAGCAGCTTGAACTTGCGGGTCAATGAGCAGTTCTTC. Residues: CASSLNLRVNEQFF.

The sample holds a few counts of this clonotype. V and J are TRBV5-1 and TRBJ2-7; D unresolved. The CDR3 consists of 12 residues. CDR1 SGHRS and CDR2 YFSETQ come from the germline V gene. Between the trimmed V and J ends, which lost 0 bases and 1 base, there was a span of 2 bases. The CDR3 DNA sequence: TGCGCCAGCAGCTTGGAATCCTACGAGCAGTACTTC. It is translated as CASSLESYEQYF.

There are a few counts of this clonotype. The chain uses TRBV7-9 and TRBJ2-5; 9 positions agree with TRBD2. CDR1 is SEHNR and CDR2 is FQNEAQ in the germline V gene (reference sequence). The CDR3 length is 14 residues. Trimming cost V 5 bases and J 4 bases; bases outside gene matches: 5. In nucleotides, the CDR3 is TGTGCCAGCAGCCTGGGACTAGCCATAGAGACCCAGTACTTC. This gives the protein CASSLGLAIETQYF.

This clonotype was counted ten times or more. The chain recombines TRBV20-1 with TRBJ2-7; D is unclear. Trimming pared 1 base from V and 3 bases from J, leaving 10 bases between. Germline CDR1 reads DFQATT; CDR2 reads SNEGSKA (reference sequence). The CDR3 loop spans 13 amino acids. The CDR3, as DNA: TGCAGTGCTAGAGCACAGACCTACTACGAGCAGTACTTC. It translates to CSARAQTYYEQYF.

In its sample, this clonotype was seen a few times. At one of its ends the junction is not consistent with the germline gene, which may arise from a read error. The chain has TRBV29-1 and TRBJ2-1; D is unclear. The CDR3 is 8 residues long. Germline CDR1 reads SQVTM; CDR2 reads ANQGSEA. CDR3 sequence reads: CSVSPRPF. As DNA, the CDR3 is TGCAGCGTTAGTCCCCGTCCTTTC.

The chain is built from TRBV19 and TRBJ1-5; 7 nucleotides agree with TRBD1. Per germline, CDR1 LNHDA and CDR2 SQIVND (reference sequence). The CDR3 has 16 residues. The junction had 9 bases not matched to a gene; V was cut back by 7 bases and J by 0 bases. This CDR3 reads CASNPGQELSNQPQHF. DNA of the CDR3: TGTGCCAGTAACCCCGGACAGGAGCTTAGCAATCAGCCCCAGCATTTT.

The chain is built from TRBV3-1 and TRBJ2-1, with 9 bases matching TRBD2. Germline-derived CDR1 and CDR2 are LGHDT and YNNKEL (reference sequence). The CDR3 has 13 residues. The junction had 13 bases not matched to a gene; V was cut back by 10 bases and J by 12 bases. The DNA for the CDR3 is TGTGCCACAGGGACTAGCCGGGCCGAGGGGCAGTTCTTC. Its translation: CATGTSRAEGQFF.

This clonotype has at least ten counts. The chain has TRBV27 and TRBJ1-1; TRBD1 matches at 10 bases. The CDR3 extends over 16 amino acids. J was trimmed by 3 bases and V by 4 bases; bases with no gene match: 8. The germline V gene encodes CDR1 MNHEY and CDR2 SMNVEV (reference sequence). CDR3 region: CASSSRQGAGDTEAFF. In nucleotides, the CDR3 is TGTGCCAGCAGTTCGAGACAGGGGGCGGGCGACACTGAAGCTTTCTTT.

This clonotype has a count of ten or more. V is TRBV10-3 and J is TRBJ1-3, with 10 bases lining up with TRBD1. The germline V gene encodes CDR1 ENHRY and CDR2 SYGVKD. CDR3 size: 14 residues. The J segment lost 6 bases and the V segment lost 6 bases, leaving 5 bases of the junction unmatched. In DNA form, the CDR3 reads TGTGCCATCAGGAGCGGACAGGGGGTAAACACCATATATTTT. This codes for CAIRSGQGVNTIYF.

V and J are TRBV5-1 and TRBJ2-7, with unresolved D. CDR3 size: 13 residues. V lost 1 base to trimming and J lost 1 base, with 6 bases between them. CDR1 is SGHRS, CDR2 YFSETQ, per germline. The CDR3: CASSLLISYEQYF. Here the CDR3 DNA reads TGCGCCAGCAGCTTGCTAATTTCCTACGAGCAGTACTTC.

At least ten counts were recorded for this clonotype. V and J are TRBV29-1 and TRBJ2-2, with a tentative D call TRBD1 (6 bases). From germline, CDR1 is SQVTM and CDR2 ANQGSEA. The CDR3 totals 15 residues. V lost 0 bases and J lost 5, with 13 bases in between. The CDR3 loop reads CSVEDLGQGTGELFF. In nucleotides, the CDR3 is TGCAGCGTTGAAGATCTGGGACAAGGGACCGGGGAGCTGTTTTTT.

There are many counts of this clonotype. The J gene is TRBJ1-2, the V gene TRBV5-5; D call uncertain. CDR1 and CDR2 from the germline V gene are SGHKS and YYEKEE (reference sequence). With 0 bases removed from V and 9 bases from J, the gap between germline ends came to 6 bases. CDR3 length: 11 residues. The CDR3 region is CASSLAGSYTF. CDR3 sequence (DNA): TGTGCCAGCAGCTTGGCGGGGAGCTACACCTTC.

The sample holds many counts of this clonotype. The gene calls are TRBV7-3 and TRBJ1-1; D ambiguous. Trimming took 6 bases from V and 4 from J, leaving 12 bases between them. The V gene's germline CDR1 is SGHTA and CDR2 FQGTGA. The CDR3 is made up of 13 amino acids. DNA for the CDR3: TGTGCCAGCAGTTTAGGGAGCGGCACTGAAGCTTTCTTT. This codes for CASSLGSGTEAFF.